This passage covers 5 T cell receptor beta chains from one sample sequenced in a study of T-cell reconstitution after alpha-beta-depleted transplantation in children. Unique molecular identifiers tagged the TCRbeta library. One entry per CDR3 protein results from TCRdb running MiXCR on the PCR reads. The sample includes a few hundred thousand distinct CDR3 sequences, approximately 9.6% of them seen just once. Sample: PBMCs from the stem cell graft donor, taken from the stem cell graft. The origin of the receptors is a human donor who donated a stem cell graft to a child with SCID.

Ten or more counts support this clonotype. The genes are TRBV27 and TRBJ2-2; no definite D call. The CDR3 has 14 residues. The V end was cut by 5 bases, the J end by 0 bases, with 7 bases between. Germline V CDR1 and CDR2: MNHEY, SMNVEV (reference sequence). This CDR3 is CASSPRTNTGELFF. The CDR3 DNA reads as TGTGCCAGCAGTCCCAGAACGAACACCGGGGAGCTGTTTTTT.

This clonotype was observed a single time. The chain links TRBV3-1 to TRBJ1-5, with TRBD1 matching 7 bases. Germline loops: CDR1 LGHDT, CDR2 YNNKEL (reference sequence). J was trimmed by 7 bases and V by 1 base; bases with no gene match: 4. The CDR3 loop spans 14 amino acids. CDR3 amino acids: CASSQGTGQQPQHF. CDR3 nucleotides: TGTGCCAGCAGCCAAGGGACGGGACAGCAGCCCCAGCATTTT.

This clonotype was counted at least ten times. The chain uses TRBV10-3 and TRBJ2-7; 7 positions agree with TRBD1. The CDR3 is 14 amino acids. Unmatched junction bases numbered 11, after V lost 5 bases and J lost 7 bases. Per the germline V gene, CDR1 is ENHRY and CDR2 is SYGVKD. The CDR3 DNA reads as TGTGCCATCAGTCGGACGGACAGGACGGAGGAGCAGTACTTC. Translated: CAISRTDRTEEQYF.

V usage is TRBV10-3 and J usage is TRBJ2-7, with D perhaps TRBD1 (6 bases). Per germline, CDR1 ENHRY and CDR2 SYGVKD. This CDR3 has 14 amino acids. V dropped 3 bases and J dropped 3 bases, with 12 bases sitting between them. The CDR3 DNA follows: TGTGCCATCAGTGACGGGACATTTCTCTACGAGCAGTACTTC. This gives the protein CAISDGTFLYEQYF.

This clonotype occurred many times. This chain connects TRBV20-1 to TRBJ2-7, with D possibly being TRBD1 (6 bases). The CDR3 runs 16 residues. Germline lookup yields CDR1 DFQATT and CDR2 SNEGSKA (reference sequence). V shed 3 bases and J shed 2 bases, with 20 bases lying between them. CDR3 region: CSARGATGKAPYEQYF. DNA for the CDR3: TGCAGTGCTAGGGGAGCAACAGGGAAGGCCCCCTACGAGCAGTACTTC.